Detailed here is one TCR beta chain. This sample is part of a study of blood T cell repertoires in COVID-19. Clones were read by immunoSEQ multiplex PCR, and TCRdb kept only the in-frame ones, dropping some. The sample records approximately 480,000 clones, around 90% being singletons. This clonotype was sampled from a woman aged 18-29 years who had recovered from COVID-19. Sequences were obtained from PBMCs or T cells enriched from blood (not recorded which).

The CDR3 loop is CAWYSGEVPEAGYTF. The CDR3 region has the DNA TGTGCCTGGTACTCCGGGGAAGTTCCCGAGGCTGGCTACACCTTC. This sequence joins TRBV30 and TRBJ1-2, with D unresolved. V shed 5 bases and J shed 7 bases, with 23 bases lying between them. Germline assignment: CDR1 GTSNPN and CDR2 SVGIG (reference sequence). The length of the CDR3 is 15 residues.